Presented here are 10 T cell receptor beta chains from one specimen sequenced in a study of shared clonotypes between healthy human individuals. TCRdb's copy holds only in-frame clones and misses some; the assay was immunoSEQ multiplex PCR. This table has some 2 million clones, about 95% appearing once. CD45RO-negative CD8 cells positively selected for CCR7 made up the naive population, which excluded terminally differentiated effector memory CD45RA+ cells. Sequenced input: naive CD8+ T cells sorted from blood. The receptors were gathered from a man between 18 and 35 years old in good health.

CDR3 sequence reads: CASSQDWSTTDTQYF. The CDR3 nucleotides are TGCGCCAGCAGCCAAGATTGGTCAACTACAGATACGCAGTATTTT. V gene TRBV4-3 combines with J gene TRBJ2-3, with unresolved D. This CDR3 comprises 15 residues. The germline V gene has CDR1 LGHNA and CDR2 YSLEER. V was cut by 0 bases and J by 3 bases, with 10 bases left in between.

V gene TRBV7-9 combines with J gene TRBJ2-7; TRBD2 agrees at 11 bases. CDR3 length: 15 amino acids. The V segment lost 5 bases and the J segment 2 bases; nucleotides outside the gene matches: 5. Germline values: CDR1 SEHNR, CDR2 FQNEAQ (reference sequence). CDR3 bases: TGTGCCAGCAGCCCAACTAGCGGGGGAACCTACGAGCAGTACTTC. Translated: CASSPTSGGTYEQYF.

The V call is TRBV27, the J call TRBJ2-2, with a possible D match to TRBD1 (6 bases). The CDR3 totals 14 residues. Trimming took 6 bases from V and 1 from J, leaving 9 bases between them. CDR1 and CDR2 from the germline V gene are MNHEY and SMNVEV (reference sequence). CDR3 coding DNA: TGTGCCAGCAGCTGGGACAAGAACACCGGGGAGCTGTTTTTT. Translation gives CASSWDKNTGELFF.

J is TRBJ2-7 and V is TRBV2; tentative D call: TRBD1 (6 bases). Germline loops: CDR1 SNHLY, CDR2 FYNNEI. The V gene lost 6 bases and the J gene lost 1 base, with 16 bases spanning the gap. The CDR3 loop spans 15 amino acids. The chain's CDR3 is CASSPEPGASYEQYF. CDR3 coding DNA: TGTGCCAGCAGCCCAGAACCAGGGGCGTCCTACGAGCAGTACTTC.

The V gene is TRBV27, the J gene TRBJ2-3, with 8 bases identical to TRBD2. CDR3 length: 16 amino acids. Trimming removed 6 bases from V and 6 bases from J; junction bases left unmatched: 14. The germline CDR1 and CDR2 sequences are MNHEY and SMNVEV (reference sequence). This chain's CDR3 is CASSRTYSGEGDTQYF. The CDR3 coding sequence is TGTGCCAGCAGCCGAACCTATAGCGGGGAAGGGGATACGCAGTATTTT.

The chain employs TRBV6-1 and TRBJ2-7; D is undetermined. The CDR3 loop spans 13 amino acids. Germline assignment: CDR1 MNHNS and CDR2 SASEGT. V lost 1 base to trimming and J lost 3 bases, with 7 bases between them. The DNA of the CDR3 is TGTGCCAGCAGTGAAGGAGACAACTACGAGCAGTACTTC. It yields the protein CASSEGDNYEQYF.

A note on this clone: This CDR3 is also generated by other DNA sequences in the sample. The chain joins TRBV27 to TRBJ2-7, with D possibly TRBD2 on 5 matching bases. The germline V gene encodes CDR1 MNHEY and CDR2 SMNVEV (reference sequence). V dropped 6 bases and J dropped 0 bases, with 9 bases sitting between them. The CDR3 has 13 residues. CDR3 sequence (DNA): TGTGCCAGCAGCCTAGCTAGCTCCTACGAGCAGTACTTC. Protein sequence: CASSLASSYEQYF.

The rearrangement links TRBV6-1 to TRBJ1-2; 7 bases match TRBD1. J lost 6 bases, V lost 6 bases, and 13 bases had no gene match. The CDR3 spans 15 residues. Germline loops: CDR1 MNHNS, CDR2 SASEGT. The CDR3 reads CASSSYRGGGDGYTF. DNA of the CDR3: TGTGCCAGCAGCTCCTACAGAGGAGGGGGCGATGGCTACACCTTC.

The chain employs TRBV18 and TRBJ1-1; the D is unclear. In germline, CDR1 is KGHSH, CDR2 LQKENI. There are 14 residues in the CDR3. Trimming took off 8 bases at V and 1 base at J, with 14 bases between the two ends. Here the CDR3 DNA reads TGTGCCAGCGGGCCGCCCGGCCAGAACACTGAAGCTTTCTTT. Residues: CASGPPGQNTEAFF.

In this sample, this clone turned up once. The chain is built from TRBV6-5 and TRBJ2-2; 7 nucleotides align to TRBD1. Germline values: CDR1 MNHEY, CDR2 SVGAGI. The CDR3 length is 15 residues. V lost 6 bases, J lost 1 base, and 5 bases stayed unmatched. The CDR3, as DNA: TGTGCCAGCAGCCCCGGGACAGAGAACACCGGGGAGCTGTTTTTT. This gives the protein CASSPGTENTGELFF.